What follows describes a single T cell receptor (beta chain). Its specific antigen is unknown. No much larger clonotype is one base removed from it; base qualities were not supplied. These data are taken from a study of blood T cell repertoires in COVID-19 (TCRdb year 2020). Regarding the complete study: Collaborator samples came from the United States, Italy and Spain and covered acute and convalescent phases of COVID-19. The repertoires were made available in a free public database intended to serve as a resource for research on the immune response to SARS-CoV-2. The sample metadata nearly always contained a de-identified subject ID, COVID-19 status, age in years and sex. The prospective study material was composed of cDNA or gDNA derived from T cells, B-cell-depleted T cells, or PBMCs. Samples came from the ongoing ImmuneRACE study (first 160 participants) plus 1,254 subjects from 6 global collaborators. Subjects who had been exposed to COVID-19, were actively infected with it, or had recovered from it provided the deeply sampled blood TCRbeta repertoires that made up the dataset. HLA class I and class II types, where available, came from metadata supplied by the sample provider rather than from assay-based typing.

Overall study outcomes, separate from this receptor: The quantity of clinical and demographic metadata differed by source and by participant and was supplied without curation.

TCRbeta CDR3 regions were amplified from genomic DNA by means of the immunoSEQ Assay, a bias-controlled multiplex PCR. In the authors' own workflow: Within the assay, amplification of reference gene primers was used to estimate how many nucleated cells each sample contained. To quantify the absolute abundance of each unique TCRbeta CDR3 rearrangement, sequence reads were collapsed and filtered. Productive Simpson clonality was computed per sample as the square root of Simpson's diversity index over productive rearrangements. TCRdb carries this immuneACCESS record with in-frame sequences only. Its versions omit some clonotypes, under half of them owing to an unresolved V gene in the studies checked, with the rest unexplained. V and J calls and clone size are as listed in that table; D and trimming were resolved from the DNA. The sample profile shows 380,000 or so clones; around 92% of them were found once. The ten most abundant clones make up about 1.2% of the sample.

From the cysteine through the phenylalanine, the CDR3 covers 13 amino acids. Only the CDR3 DNA is retained, 39 bases long and in frame from the first base. Clipping removes 7 bases from V and 2 bases from J, with 8 as the unmatched junction base count. CDR1 and CDR2 (SQVTM, ANQGSEA) derive from the germline V gene. The collaborating institutions used their own protocols to collect whole blood in K2EDTA tubes. For TCRbeta analysis, collaborators shipped samples in one of three forms: frozen whole blood, isolated PBMCs, or DNA extracted from either of those sample types. Source material: peripheral blood. This receptor was identified in a man in his forties or fifties with acute or convalescent COVID-19. The V and J segments used are TRBV29-1 and TRBJ2-7; 7 junctional bases match TRBD1. The DNA reads as follows: TGCAGCGCCAGCGACAGGGTTACCTACGAGCAGTACTTC. This encodes CSASDRVTYEQYF.